One and the same sample provided the 5 T cell receptor beta chains below, sequenced in a study of T cells in narcolepsy. Repertoires were generated with immunoSEQ multiplex PCR, while TCRdb's copy carries only in-frame clones and drops some. The sample contains 28,000 or so clones, about 89% of which appear only once. Material for sequencing was CD45RA- memory CD4+ T cells from PBMCs. Receptors were obtained from a human donor with narcolepsy.

Regarding this clone: The junction differs from germline at one of its ends, possibly a read error. Other nucleotide sequences from this sample produce the same CDR3. The chain has TRBV19 and TRBJ2-7, with TRBD2 matching over 7 bases. The CDR3 runs 13 residues. Per germline, CDR1 LNHDA and CDR2 SQIVND (reference sequence). The CDR3 here is CASRASGPYEQYF. CDR3 in DNA: TGTGCCAGTAGGGCTAGCGGCCCCTACGAGCAATACTTC.

The chain has TRBV19 and TRBJ2-1; 9 bases align to TRBD1. The CDR3 is 15 amino acids. V lost 7 bases to trimming and J lost 6 bases; unmatched junction nucleotides: 10. Per germline, CDR1 LNHDA and CDR2 SQIVND (reference sequence). CDR3: CASKRGQGSSNEQFF. In DNA, the CDR3 is TGTGCCAGTAAGAGGGGACAGGGCTCATCCAATGAGCAGTTCTTC.

The rearrangement links TRBV6-5 to TRBJ1-5; 8 nucleotides match TRBD1. This CDR3 has 13 amino acids. Germline CDR1 MNHEY, CDR2 SVGAGI. V lost 5 bases and J lost 4; bases outside the gene matches: 1. The CDR3 sequence: CASSRTGNQPQHF. The CDR3 nucleotides are TGTGCCAGCAGTAGGACAGGGAATCAGCCCCAGCATTTT.

The chain recombines TRBV5-1 with TRBJ1-1, with 7 bases lining up with TRBD1. Germline CDR1 and CDR2: SGHRS and YFSETQ. The CDR3 consists of 15 residues. The ends lost 3 bases at V and 3 bases at J; junction bases unmatched: 8. CDR3: CASSSDTGVYTEAFF. DNA for the CDR3: TGCGCCAGCAGCTCCGATACAGGGGTGTACACTGAAGCTTTCTTT.

J is TRBJ1-1 and V is TRBV29-1; no definite D call. This CDR3 spans 14 amino acids. V gave up 7 bases and J gave up 0 bases, with 15 bases separating them. The germline CDR1 and CDR2 sequences are SQVTM and ANQGSEA. CDR3 amino acids: CSAQAQTMNTEAFF. CDR3 DNA: TGCAGCGCCCAGGCACAGACCATGAACACTGAAGCTTTCTTT.